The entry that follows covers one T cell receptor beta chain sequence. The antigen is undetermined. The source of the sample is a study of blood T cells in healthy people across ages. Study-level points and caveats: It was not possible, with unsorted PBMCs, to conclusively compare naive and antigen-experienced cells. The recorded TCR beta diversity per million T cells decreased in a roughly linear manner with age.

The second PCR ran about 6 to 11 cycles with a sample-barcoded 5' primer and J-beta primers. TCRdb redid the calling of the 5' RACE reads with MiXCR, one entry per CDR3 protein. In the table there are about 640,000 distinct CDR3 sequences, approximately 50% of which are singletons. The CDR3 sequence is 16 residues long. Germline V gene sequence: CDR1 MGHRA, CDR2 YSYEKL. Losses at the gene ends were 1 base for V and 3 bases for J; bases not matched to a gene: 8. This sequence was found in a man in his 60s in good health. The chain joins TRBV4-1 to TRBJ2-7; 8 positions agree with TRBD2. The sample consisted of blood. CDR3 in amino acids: CASSQVTSGNYYEQYF. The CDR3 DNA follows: TGCGCCAGCAGCCAAGTTACTAGCGGCAATTACTACGAGCAGTACTTC.